These T cell receptor beta chains were read from a single sample in a study of tumor-infiltrating lymphocytes in localized non-small cell lung cancer. Method: immunoSEQ multiplex PCR; TCRdb's copy keeps in-frame clones and lacks some. This sample has 5,500 to 8,500 clones; about 70% occur once, and the top ten carry 7.1%. The sample taken for sequencing was uninvolved lung tissue not adjacent to the tumor. These receptors were collected from a human donor with non-small cell lung cancer. CDR3s include the opening cysteine and the closing phenylalanine or tryptophan. Fields, in order: J gene, D gene, clone size, V gene, CDR3 DNA, CDR3 protein. A D gene is named only where the DNA matches it firmly. Size tells how often a clone was seen (once, few, many) or the class of an expanded clone, and some rows leave it out.

J: TRBJ2-1
D: -
size: -
V: TRBV19
DNA: TGTGCCAGTAGGAGTTCTTGGGGAGCCTATGAGCAGTTCTTC
CDR3: CASRSSWGAYEQFF

J: TRBJ1-4
D: -
size: -
V: TRBV6-5
DNA: TGTGCCAGCAGTTACTCGTACCGGAAAGGTGAAAAACTGTTTTTT
CDR3: CASSYSYRKGEKLFF

J: TRBJ1-2
D: -
size: few
V: TRBV7-2
DNA: TGTGCCAGCAGCTCGGACAGACTTAACTATGGCTACACCTTC
CDR3: CASSSDRLNYGYTF

J: TRBJ1-2
D: -
size: -
V: TRBV12-1
DNA: TGTGCCAGCAGCGACGGCGTTTATGGCTACACCTTC
CDR3: CASSDGVYGYTF

J: TRBJ2-1
D: -
size: few
V: TRBV5-1
DNA: TGCGCCAGCAGCTTGGACCCCGGGACCGTACAGAATGAGCAGTTCTTC
CDR3: CASSLDPGTVQNEQFF

J: TRBJ2-5
D: -
size: -
V: TRBV28
DNA: TGTGCCAGCAGGGGGGCCGCGGGCCAAGAGACCCAGTACTTC
CDR3: CASRGAAGQETQYF

J: TRBJ1-2
D: -
size: once
V: TRBV6-5
DNA: TGTGCCAGCGGGACGGCAGACGCGACTAACTATGGCTACACCTTC
CDR3: CASGTADATNYGYTF

J: TRBJ2-7
D: -
size: -
V: TRBV4-2
DNA: TGTGCCAGCAGCCAAGCCCGGAGCTACGAGCAGTACTTC
CDR3: CASSQARSYEQYF

J: TRBJ1-1
D: -
size: medium-sized
V: TRBV29-1
DNA: TGCAGCGTTGACCAGAACACTGAAGCTTTCTTT
CDR3: CSVDQNTEAFF

J: TRBJ1-5
D: TRBD1
size: -
V: TRBV10-3
DNA: TGTGCCAGCAGCTCCGGACAGGATTATCAGCCCCAGCATTTT
CDR3: CASSSGQDYQPQHF

J: TRBJ1-1
D: -
size: -
V: TRBV14
DNA: TGTGCCAGCAGCCAAATGTTCGGAGGTTTGGGTAACACTGAAGCTTTCTTT
CDR3: CASSQMFGGLGNTEAFF

J: TRBJ2-2
D: -
size: few
V: TRBV2
DNA: TGTGCCAGCAGTGGAGACACCGGGGAGCTGTTTTTT
CDR3: CASSGDTGELFF

J: TRBJ1-5
D: -
size: few
V: TRBV7-2
DNA: TGTGCCAGCAGCTTAGACCAGAAACAGCCCCAGCATTTT
CDR3: CASSLDQKQPQHF

J: TRBJ2-7
D: -
size: -
V: TRBV5-4
DNA: TGTGCCAGCAGTCTCGTAGACAGTAGGACCTACGAGCAGTACTTC
CDR3: CASSLVDSRTYEQYF

J: TRBJ1-1
D: TRBD1
size: few
V: TRBV10-3
DNA: TGTGCCCCGCCCCGGGACAGGGGAGTCCGGGGCACTGAAGCTTTCTTT
CDR3: CAPPRDRGVRGTEAFF

J: TRBJ1-2
D: TRBD1
size: -
V: TRBV9
DNA: TGTGCCAGCAGCGTAGCAGGGAGGGGGCCCGGGGAGGGCTACACCTTC
CDR3: CASSVAGRGPGEGYTF

J: TRBJ2-1
D: TRBD2
size: -
V: TRBV4-1
DNA: TGCGCCAGCAGCCAAGTCACTAGCGGGGGGGAGGATGAGCAGTTCTTC
CDR3: CASSQVTSGGEDEQFF

J: TRBJ2-7
D: -
size: -
V: TRBV19
DNA: TGTGCCAGTAGTAACACGGCGGGCTACGAGCAGTACTTC
CDR3: CASSNTAGYEQYF

J: TRBJ2-3
D: TRBD1
size: -
V: TRBV5-1
DNA: TGCGCCAGCAGCTCACTACAGGGGGGAACAGATACGCAGTATTTT
CDR3: CASSSLQGGTDTQYF

J: TRBJ2-7
D: -
size: -
V: TRBV28
DNA: TGTGCCAGCACTATTGGAGGAGGCAGAGGAACTTTAAGGCAGTACTTC
CDR3: CASTIGGGRGTLRQYF

J: TRBJ2-5
D: -
size: -
V: TRBV7-9
DNA: TGTGCCAGCAGCTTGGGTCTAAAAGAGACCCAGTACTTC
CDR3: CASSLGLKETQYF

J: TRBJ2-1
D: -
size: -
V: TRBV7-6
DNA: TGTGCCAGCAGCTTAGATGCTGGGGTTGCGGAGCAGTTCTTC
CDR3: CASSLDAGVAEQFF

J: TRBJ1-1
D: -
size: -
V: TRBV18
DNA: TGTGCCAGCTCAGTACAGGGTCAAACCGAAGCTTTCTTT
CDR3: CASSVQGQTEAFF

J: TRBJ2-1
D: TRBD2
size: few
V: TRBV5-6
DNA: TGTGCCAGCAAGGCTCTAGCGGGGGGACCCTACAATGAGCAGTTCTTC
CDR3: CASKALAGGPYNEQFF

J: TRBJ2-1
D: TRBD2
size: -
V: TRBV6-5
DNA: TGTGCCAGCAGTTACGCCAGCGGGGGGGGAAATGAGCAGTTCTTC
CDR3: CASSYASGGGNEQFF

J: TRBJ2-7
D: -
size: -
V: TRBV13
DNA: TGTGCCAGCAGCCCCTTTACCAGCCCTTGGGACAACTCCTACGAGCAGTACTTC
CDR3: CASSPFTSPWDNSYEQYF

J: TRBJ2-7
D: TRBD1
size: -
V: TRBV11-3
DNA: TGTGCCAGCAGCTCGGGACAGGCCGGTGGGTACGAGCAGTACTTC
CDR3: CASSSGQAGGYEQYF

J: TRBJ2-7
D: -
size: -
V: TRBV4-3
DNA: TGCGCCAGCAGCCAAGATCGTGCCAGTACCTACGAGCAGTACTTC
CDR3: CASSQDRASTYEQYF

J: TRBJ2-7
D: -
size: -
V: TRBV19
DNA: TGTGCCAGTACCTTCGCTAGGCACCGAAGATCAACCTACGAGCAGTACTTC
CDR3: CASTFARHRRSTYEQYF

J: TRBJ1-1
D: -
size: few
V: TRBV30
DNA: TGTGCCTGGAGTGCCTCAGGGTGGACTGAAGCTTTCTTT
CDR3: CAWSASGWTEAFF

J: TRBJ1-1
D: -
size: medium-sized
V: TRBV10-3
DNA: TGTGCCATCAGCACAGAGAATGGGGGTGAAGCTTTCTTT
CDR3: CAISTENGGEAFF

J: TRBJ1-4
D: -
size: once
V: TRBV7-2
DNA: TGTGCCAGCAGCTTCGGATCGACCCGGAGCGAAAAACTGTTTTTT
CDR3: CASSFGSTRSEKLFF

J: TRBJ1-2
D: -
size: -
V: TRBV6-1
DNA: TGTGCCAGCAGCACAGGTTACTATGGCTACACCTTC
CDR3: CASSTGYYGYTF

J: TRBJ1-2
D: TRBD1
size: -
V: TRBV7-2
DNA: TGTGCCAGCAGCAAAGCTTCGGTACAGGGGGGCTATGGCTACACCTTC
CDR3: CASSKASVQGGYGYTF

J: TRBJ2-1
D: TRBD1
size: -
V: TRBV11-2
DNA: TGTGCCAGCAGCTTAGGGGATCCGGGGACAGGGGCTTTCTACAATGAGCAGTTCTTC
CDR3: CASSLGDPGTGAFYNEQFF

J: TRBJ2-2
D: -
size: -
V: TRBV7-2
DNA: TGTGCCAGCAGCTTGGGCAGAAACACCGGGGAGCTGTTTTTT
CDR3: CASSLGRNTGELFF

J: TRBJ1-1
D: -
size: -
V: TRBV7-3
DNA: TGTGCCAGCAGCTTAACAGCGGGTGACAGTTTGAACACTGAAGCTTTCTTT
CDR3: CASSLTAGDSLNTEAFF

J: TRBJ1-1
D: -
size: -
V: TRBV21-1
DNA: TGTGCCAGCAGCAAAGAGGGGACAGGGACGCTAAGGGGGACTGAAGCTTTCTTT
CDR3: CASSKEGTGTLRGTEAFF

J: TRBJ2-3
D: TRBD2
size: few
V: TRBV30
DNA: TGTGCCTGGAGTTATAGCGGGGGGGCAAGAGATACGCAGTATTTT
CDR3: CAWSYSGGARDTQYF

J: TRBJ1-2
D: -
size: -
V: TRBV30
DNA: TGTGCCTGGAGTCGAACTAACTATGGCTACACCTTC
CDR3: CAWSRTNYGYTF

J: TRBJ2-7
D: -
size: -
V: TRBV6-5
DNA: TGTGCCAGCATGGGTAGTACCTACGAGCAGTACTTC
CDR3: CASMGSTYEQYF

J: TRBJ1-1
D: -
size: once
V: TRBV30
DNA: TGTGCCTGGAGTGTGAGGGCGGAAGCTTTCTTT
CDR3: CAWSVRAEAFF

J: TRBJ1-3
D: TRBD1
size: once
V: TRBV6-6
DNA: TGTGCCAGCAGTTACTATCAGGGGGCGCGGGGAAACACCATATATTTT
CDR3: CASSYYQGARGNTIYF

J: TRBJ1-2
D: -
size: -
V: TRBV7-2
DNA: TGTGCCAGCAGCTTAGGGGGCCAACAGCGACTTAACTATGGCTACACCTTC
CDR3: CASSLGGQQRLNYGYTF

J: TRBJ1-6
D: -
size: -
V: TRBV6-4
DNA: TGTGCCAGCAGACGGGACTATAATTCACCCCTCCACTTT
CDR3: CASRRDYNSPLHF

J: TRBJ1-1
D: TRBD1
size: -
V: TRBV7-9
DNA: TGTGCCAGTGAATCCGGGACAGGTGGGGGAGGGGGTGGAGCTTTCTTT
CDR3: CASESGTGGGGGGAFF

J: TRBJ1-1
D: -
size: -
V: TRBV7-3
DNA: TGTGCCAGCAGCTTAGGGCCCCTGCCAGGATCGAACACTGAAGCTTTCTTT
CDR3: CASSLGPLPGSNTEAFF

J: TRBJ2-7
D: TRBD2
size: medium-sized
V: TRBV30
DNA: TGTGCCTGGAGTCGGATGACTAGCGGGGGGAAATATTACGAGCAGTACTTC
CDR3: CAWSRMTSGGKYYEQYF